This T cell receptor beta chain was captured by sequencing in a study of T cell responses to AZD1222 COVID-19 vaccine. V lost 4 bases and J lost 0, with 13 bases in between. CDR1 SGHTS and CDR2 YDEGEE come from the germline V gene. The CDR3 loop spans 16 amino acids. Clones were read by immunoSEQ multiplex PCR, and TCRdb kept only the in-frame ones, dropping some. The profile shows roughly 91,000 clones, roughly 87% of them singletons. This receptor was identified in an adult in good health. The sample in question was peripheral blood, obtained on day 0 of AZD1222 vaccination. This chain uses TRBV5-8 with TRBJ2-2; D not certain. CDR3 in amino acids: CASSPYDGTNTGELFF. Here the CDR3 DNA reads TGTGCCAGCAGCCCCTATGATGGTACGAACACCGGGGAGCTGTTTTTT.